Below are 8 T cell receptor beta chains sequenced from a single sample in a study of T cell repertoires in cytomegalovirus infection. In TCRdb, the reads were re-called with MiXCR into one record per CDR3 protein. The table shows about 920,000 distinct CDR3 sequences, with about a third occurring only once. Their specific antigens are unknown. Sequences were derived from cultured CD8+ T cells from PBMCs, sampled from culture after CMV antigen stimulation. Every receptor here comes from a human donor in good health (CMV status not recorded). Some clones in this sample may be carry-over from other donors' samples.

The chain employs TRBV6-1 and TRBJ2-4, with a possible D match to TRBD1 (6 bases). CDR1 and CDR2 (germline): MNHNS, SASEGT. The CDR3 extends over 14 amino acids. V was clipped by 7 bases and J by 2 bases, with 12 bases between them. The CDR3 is CASKYRVTKNIQYF. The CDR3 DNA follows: TGTGCCAGCAAATACAGGGTAACCAAAAACATTCAGTACTTC.

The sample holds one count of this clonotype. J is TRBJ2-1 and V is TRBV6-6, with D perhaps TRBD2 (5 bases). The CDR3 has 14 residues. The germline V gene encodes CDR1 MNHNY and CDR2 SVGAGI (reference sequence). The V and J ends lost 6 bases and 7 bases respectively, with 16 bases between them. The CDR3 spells CASRDSGFENEQFF. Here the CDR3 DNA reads TGTGCCAGCAGAGATTCGGGGTTTGAGAATGAGCAGTTCTTC.

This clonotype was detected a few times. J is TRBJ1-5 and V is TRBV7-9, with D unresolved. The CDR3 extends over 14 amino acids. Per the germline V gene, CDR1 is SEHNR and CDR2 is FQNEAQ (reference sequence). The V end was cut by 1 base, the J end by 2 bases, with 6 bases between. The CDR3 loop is CASSLDDGNQPQHF. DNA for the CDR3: TGTGCCAGCAGCTTAGACGACGGCAATCAGCCCCAGCATTTT.

CDR3 DNA sequence: TGCGCCAGCAGCCAAGATTGGGACAGCTACAATCAGCCCCAGCATTTT. Protein: CASSQDWDSYNQPQHF. This chain links TRBV4-1 with TRBJ1-5; TRBD1 matches 7 bases. This CDR3 region has 16 residues. Germline values: CDR1 MGHRA, CDR2 YSYEKL. V lost 0 bases to trimming and J lost 3 bases; unmatched junction nucleotides: 5.

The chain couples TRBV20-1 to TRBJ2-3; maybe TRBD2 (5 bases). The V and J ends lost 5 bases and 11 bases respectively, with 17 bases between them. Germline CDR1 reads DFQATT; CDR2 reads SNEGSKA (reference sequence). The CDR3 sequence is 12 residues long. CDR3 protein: CSAPSMWEMQYF. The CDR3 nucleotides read TGCAGTGCTCCCTCGATGTGGGAGATGCAGTATTTT.

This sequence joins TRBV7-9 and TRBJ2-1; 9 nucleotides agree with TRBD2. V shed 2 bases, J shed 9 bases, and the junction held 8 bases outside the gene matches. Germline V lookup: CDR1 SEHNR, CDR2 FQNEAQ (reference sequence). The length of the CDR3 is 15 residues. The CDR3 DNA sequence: TGTGCCAGCAGCTTAAGGCGGGGGGGCATTGGTGAGCAGTTCTTC. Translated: CASSLRRGGIGEQFF.

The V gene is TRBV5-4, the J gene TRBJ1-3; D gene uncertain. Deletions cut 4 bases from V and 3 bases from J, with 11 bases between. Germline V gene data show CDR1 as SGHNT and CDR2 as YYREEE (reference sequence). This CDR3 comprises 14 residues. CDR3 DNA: TGTGCCAGCAGCGTCCAGGCGGGTGGAAACACCATATATTTT. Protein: CASSVQAGGNTIYF.

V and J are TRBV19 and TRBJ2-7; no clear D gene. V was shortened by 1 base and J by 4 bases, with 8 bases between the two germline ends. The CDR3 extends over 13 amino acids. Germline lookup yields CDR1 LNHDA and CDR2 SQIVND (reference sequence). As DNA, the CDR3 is TGTGCCAGTAGTATAGCGAATGAATACGAGCAGTACTTC. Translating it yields CASSIANEYEQYF.